This TCR beta chain emerged from a study of blood T cells in healthy people across ages. Findings of the study overall: Among long-lived donors, naive CD4+ cells were more numerous and diversity higher than in aged donors. Per million T cells, TCR beta diversity dropped roughly linearly as age increased. Investigators treated diversity estimates from one million T cells as underestimates.

The donors, healthy Caucasians from Russia, were aged roughly 6 to 90. For the second PCR, which ran for about 6 to 11 cycles, a sample-barcoded 5' primer and a J-beta primer mix were used. TCRdb itself ran the 5' RACE reads through MiXCR, one entry per CDR3 protein. Of almost 800,000 distinct CDR3 sequences in the sample, roughly 60% were seen once. This clonotype was seen more than once but under ten times. The antigen is not known. Trimming removed 0 bases from V and 6 bases from J; junction bases left unmatched: 8. The CDR3 runs to 17 residues. The V gene's germline CDR1 is LGHDT and CDR2 YNNKEL (reference sequence).

The source of this sequence is a young man in good health. The sample was blood. V gene TRBV3-1 combines with J gene TRBJ2-3; 11 bases match TRBD2. The CDR3 DNA is TGTGCCAGCAGCCAAGAAAGTTTTAGCGGGAGGGCCGATACGCAGTATTTT. Protein product: CASSQESFSGRADTQYF.